Presented here are 12 T cell receptor beta chains from one specimen sequenced in a study of blood T cells in healthy people across ages (dated by TCRdb to about 2015). Library prep was done by 5' RACE. The instrument given in TCRdb is Illumina HiSeq 2500. The second PCR ran for about 6 to 12 cycles and used a J-beta primer mix along with a sample-barcoded 5' primer. TCRdb trimmed the raw reads at Q25, called clones with MiXCR and kept productive beta chains. Rows with a matching CDR3 protein are joined into one entry that keeps the most common DNA and genes. This sample comprises around 1.5 million distinct CDR3 sequences, roughly a third of them detected only once. About 11% of the sample is in the top ten clones. The sample was blood. These receptors were collected from a woman aged 25 to 39 in good health.

The chain links TRBV10-1 to TRBJ2-7; possible D gene TRBD2, 5 bases. CDR3 size: 14 residues. The germline CDR1 and CDR2 sequences are WNHNN and SYGVQD (reference sequence). The germline V and J ends were trimmed by 4 bases and 5 bases, with 15 bases remaining between them. Here the CDR3 reads CASSASGTAHEQYF. In nucleotides, the CDR3 is TGCGCCAGCAGTGCGAGCGGTACTGCCCACGAGCAGTACTTC.

The chain uses TRBV15 and TRBJ1-2; D is unresolved. With 5 bases removed from V and 8 bases from J, the gap between germline ends came to 21 bases. The germline V gene encodes CDR1 LNHNV and CDR2 YYDKDF (reference sequence). The CDR3 sequence is 15 residues long. The CDR3 protein is CATSEGNDGPEGYTF. As DNA, the CDR3 is TGTGCCACCAGCGAGGGAAACGACGGACCTGAGGGCTACACCTTC.

In its sample, this clonotype was seen a few times. At one end the junction does not follow the germline gene, possibly because of a read error. V and J are TRBV10-3 and TRBJ1-2; 10 nucleotides line up with TRBD1. The CDR3 sequence is 15 residues long. CDR1 is ENHRY and CDR2 is SYGVKD in the germline V gene. CDR3 sequence: CATSMTGGEIYGYTF. CDR3 DNA: TGTGCCACCAGTATGACAGGGGGCGAGATCTATGGCTACACCTTC.

This clonotype was detected ten times or more. This sequence joins TRBV5-1 and TRBJ2-1, with D tentatively TRBD1 or TRBD2 (5 bases each). Trimming shortened V by 0 bases and J by 6 bases, and 13 bases separated the two germline ends. The CDR3 is made up of 15 amino acids. Germline-derived CDR1 and CDR2 are SGHRS and YFSETQ. CDR3 sequence (DNA): TGCGCCAGCAGCTTGGGTCCGGGGACCATCAATGAGCAGTTCTTC. The encoded protein is CASSLGPGTINEQFF.

This clonotype was seen a few times. The V call is TRBV5-1, the J call TRBJ1-1, with a weak D call TRBD1 (5 bases). V lost 6 bases to trimming and J lost 4 bases, with 16 bases between them. CDR3 length: 14 residues. Germline V CDR1 and CDR2: SGHRS, YFSETQ. The DNA for the CDR3 is TGCGCCAGCAACCTGGGGGGAAGGGGCACTGAAGCTTTCTTT. Its protein is CASNLGGRGTEAFF.

A remark on this clonotype: An end of the junction does not agree with germline; a read error may underlie this. The chain recombines TRBV27 with TRBJ2-4; 9 bases line up with TRBD1. The CDR3 runs 13 residues. Germline assignment: CDR1 MNHEY and CDR2 SMNVEV (reference sequence). The CDR3 DNA reads as TGTACCAGCAGTGAACAGGGGGCGGGGGAGCAGTACTTC. Translated: CTSSEQGAGEQYF.

The sample holds a few counts of this clonotype. The rearrangement joins TRBV12-3 or TRBV12-4 to TRBJ2-1; possibly TRBD1 for D (6 bases). This CDR3 has 16 residues. The germline V and J ends were trimmed by 5 bases and 0 bases, with 14 bases remaining between them. The chain's CDR3 is CASSPTGLSSYNEQFF. The CDR3 nucleotides read TGTGCCAGCAGTCCGACAGGCCTTAGCTCCTACAATGAGCAGTTCTTC.

This clonotype has more than one count but fewer than ten. CDR3 residues: CASSVGVAGGLGYNEQFF. CDR3 coding DNA: TGTGCCAGCAGCGTAGGGGTAGCGGGGGGCCTGGGGTACAATGAGCAGTTCTTC. The chain carries TRBV9 and TRBJ2-1, with TRBD2 identical over 10 bases. The ends lost 0 bases at V and 4 bases at J; junction bases unmatched: 10. The CDR3 covers 18 residues. Per germline, CDR1 SGDLS and CDR2 YYNGEE.

This clonotype was seen only a few times. This chain links TRBV28 with TRBJ2-3; D might be TRBD2 (5 bases). Germline V gene sequence: CDR1 MDHEN, CDR2 SYDVKM. This CDR3 has 15 residues. Trimming took off 5 bases at V and 4 bases at J, with 16 bases between the two ends. The CDR3 DNA reads TGTGCCAGCAGTCCCCCACTGACTACACCAGATACGCAGTATTTT. This gives the protein CASSPPLTTPDTQYF.

The V call is TRBV14, the J call TRBJ2-7; D call uncertain. The germline gives CDR1 SGHDN, CDR2 FVKESK. Trimming pared 0 bases from V and 6 bases from J, leaving 9 bases between. The CDR3 covers 13 residues. CDR3 bases: TGTGCCAGCAGCCAAGAAAGGGCGACCGAGCAGTACTTC. It is translated as CASSQERATEQYF.

This clonotype has more than one count but fewer than ten. The gene calls are TRBV28 and TRBJ1-2; D is possibly TRBD1 (6 bases). This CDR3 is built from 15 residues. V lost 6 bases, J lost 1 base, and 15 bases lay in between. CDR1 is MDHEN, CDR2 SYDVKM, per germline. The CDR3 DNA reads TGTGCCAGCAGCCCCCGACAGGTTCATAACTATGGCTACACCTTC. This translates into CASSPRQVHNYGYTF.

This clonotype was seen at least ten times. CDR3 region: CASSLEGLVSDTQYF. CDR3 bases: TGCGCCAGCAGCTTGGAGGGACTAGTTTCGGATACGCAGTATTTT. This chain uses TRBV5-1 with TRBJ2-3; 8 bases agree with TRBD2. The CDR3 is made up of 15 amino acids. Germline CDR1 and CDR2: SGHRS and YFSETQ. V lost 0 bases to trimming and J lost 6 bases; unmatched junction nucleotides: 6.